This TCR beta chain stems from a study of cytomegalovirus exposure and HLA in healthy donors. Study-level points and caveats: After further analysis at a later stage, 16,951 TCR beta sequences were associated with HLA alleles at 0.05 false discovery rate.

Comments on this clone: What it recognizes is unknown.

Germline V lookup: CDR1 ENHRY, CDR2 SYGVKD. V gave up 2 bases and J gave up 6 bases; unmatched junction bases: 6. The CDR3 totals 14 residues. Primers for the PCR totalled 60 Vbeta and 13 Jbeta. The protocol was immunoSEQ multiplex PCR, while the TCRdb copy is restricted to in-frame clones and leaves out a portion. The sample carries about 50,000 clones, 77% recorded once. The origin of this receptor is a woman aged 40 to 50 in good health and CMV-seropositive. Sequencing was carried out using PBMCs. The chain couples TRBV10-3 to TRBJ2-7, with TRBD2 matching 8 bases. The CDR3 reads CAISEPGTSPEQYF. The CDR3 region has the DNA TGTGCCATCAGTGAGCCCGGGACTAGTCCCGAGCAGTACTTC.